This T cell receptor beta chain was identified during a study of shared clonotypes between healthy human individuals. Study-level results: In general, naive subsets displayed greater estimated richness than memory subsets did. Non-shared clonotypes were found to have lower generation probabilities than the clonotypes that were shared by all four of the sorted-subset donors. Measured sharing among donors was expected to vary with sequencing depth.

Assay runs were performed at deep level. The table came from immunoSEQ multiplex PCR; TCRdb's copy has only in-frame clones and leaves some out. The sample shows about 980,000 clones, 76% of them seen only once. Between the trimmed V and J ends, which lost 7 bases and 1 base, there was a span of 16 bases. The CDR3 spans 14 residues. Per the germline V gene, CDR1 is SQVTM and CDR2 is ANQGSEA. Note on this clone: Its antigen is as yet unknown.

Sample: memory CD4+ T cells sorted from blood. This sample's subset: CD45RA-negative fraction. The V and J genes are TRBV29-1 and TRBJ1-1; D is perhaps TRBD1 (6 bases). The TCR comes from a man between 18 and 35 years old in good health. This CDR3 is CSATPGQTNTEAFF. The CDR3 coding sequence is TGCAGCGCGACACCGGGACAAACGAACACTGAAGCTTTCTTT.